The rows below give T cell receptor beta chains drawn from one sample of a study of monozygotic twins with cystic fibrosis. The data were produced by immunoSEQ multiplex PCR, yet TCRdb's version contains in-frame clones alone and is incomplete. Of around 9,500 clones detected, about 98% appear once; the ten largest clones hold 0.2% to 0.3%. What was sequenced was blood. These receptors originate from a girl aged 2-15 years with cystic fibrosis. Both conserved end residues are part of each CDR3. D genes are given only for firm matches. Only part of the rows carry a size: once, few, many, or a class if the clone is expanded.

TRBV19	TRBD2	-	TRBJ2-1	CASRPSGRFPYNEQFF	TGTGCCAGTAGGCCTAGCGGGAGGTTCCCCTACAATGAGCAGTTCTTC
TRBV7-8	-	-	TRBJ2-5	CASSRRLVGPGETQYF	TGTGCCAGCAGCCGAAGACTAGTGGGCCCGGGAGAGACCCAGTACTTC
TRBV5-4	-	-	TRBJ1-5	CASSMDRDQPQHF	TGTGCCAGCAGCATGGACAGAGATCAGCCCCAGCATTTT
TRBV2	-	-	TRBJ1-2	CASSPIQSFYGYTF	TGTGCCAGCAGTCCTATCCAGTCTTTTTATGGCTACACCTTC
TRBV10-2	-	-	TRBJ1-1	CASSESSYPMGAFF	TGCGCCAGCAGTGAGTCATCCTACCCCATGGGAGCTTTCTTT
TRBV27	-	-	TRBJ2-7	CASSPSTGTTSYEQYF	TGTGCCAGCAGTCCTTCGACAGGAACGACCTCCTACGAGCAGTACTTC
TRBV7-2	-	-	TRBJ2-3	CASSLVTRISTDTQYF	TGTGCCAGCAGCTTAGTAACGCGGATAAGCACAGATACGCAGTATTTT
TRBV28	-	-	TRBJ1-2	CASSFYTRGYTF	TGTGCCAGCAGTTTTTACACACGAGGCTACACCTTC
TRBV6-1	-	-	TRBJ2-2	CASSPRDTGELFF	TGTGCCAGCAGCCCCAGGGACACCGGGGAGCTGTTTTTT
TRBV6-5	TRBD2	-	TRBJ2-7	CASSFGGAEQYF	TGTGCCAGCAGTTTCGGGGGGGCAGAGCAGTACTTC
TRBV7-8	-	-	TRBJ1-4	CASSTGGFDEKLFF	TGTGCCAGCAGTACGGGGGGTTTTGATGAAAAACTGTTTTTT
TRBV2	-	-	TRBJ1-1	CASSDWSNTEAFF	TGTGCCAGCAGTGATTGGAGTAACACTGAAGCTTTCTTT
TRBV29-1	TRBD1	-	TRBJ1-2	CSVDDRGGNGYTF	TGCAGCGTTGATGACAGGGGGGGTAATGGCTACACCTTC
TRBV28	TRBD2	-	TRBJ2-1	CASAEAVAGVLGEQFF	TGTGCCAGCGCTGAGGCGGTAGCGGGAGTTTTGGGTGAGCAGTTCTTC
TRBV4-2	-	-	TRBJ2-7	CASSRDYEQYF	TGTGCCAGCAGCCGAGACTACGAGCAGTACTTC
TRBV14	-	-	TRBJ1-1	CASSQQGGEMTEAFF	TGTGCCAGCAGCCAGCAAGGAGGGGAAATGACTGAAGCTTTCTTT
TRBV7-9	-	-	TRBJ1-4	CASSEQEKLFF	TGTGCCAGCAGCGAACAGGAAAAACTGTTTTTT
TRBV6-6	-	-	TRBJ1-2	CASREQGMGGYTF	TGTGCCAGCAGAGAACAGGGTATGGGAGGCTACACCTTC
TRBV5-1	TRBD2	-	TRBJ2-3	CASSLGTSGWNTDTQYF	TGCGCCAGCAGCCTCGGGACTAGCGGGTGGAACACAGATACGCAGTATTTT
TRBV29-1	-	-	TRBJ2-1	CSAKTESSYNEQFF	TGCAGCGCCAAGACGGAGAGCTCCTACAATGAGCAGTTCTTC
TRBV7-9	-	once	TRBJ1-2	CASSTRETDGYTF	TGTGCCAGCAGCACCAGAGAGACCGATGGCTACACCTTC
TRBV5-1	-	-	TRBJ2-2	CASSLEGTGELFF	TGCGCCAGCAGCTTGGAGGGCACCGGGGAGCTGTTTTTT
TRBV19	-	-	TRBJ1-1	CASIPTGLNTEAFF	TGTGCCAGTATTCCAACAGGACTGAACACTGAAGCTTTCTTT
TRBV29-1	-	-	TRBJ1-2	CSVGGLENNYNYGYTF	TGCAGCGTTGGGGGCCTGGAGAACAACTACAACTATGGCTACACCTTC
TRBV11-2	TRBD1	-	TRBJ2-1	CASSLGLTGVRYNEQFF	TGTGCCAGCAGCTTAGGGCTAACAGGGGTACGTTACAATGAGCAGTTCTTC
TRBV9	TRBD1	-	TRBJ2-7	CASSPTGTGEKQYF	TGTGCCAGCAGCCCGACAGGGACAGGGGAAAAGCAGTACTTC
TRBV5-1	-	-	TRBJ1-2	CASSLAFTTRNYGYTF	TGCGCCAGCAGCTTGGCTTTTACCACAAGGAACTATGGCTACACCTTC
TRBV19	TRBD1	-	TRBJ2-2	CASQPGQGYGELFF	TGTGCCAGTCAACCGGGACAGGGGTACGGGGAGCTGTTTTTT
TRBV5-1	TRBD1	-	TRBJ1-2	CASSPGQGINYGYTF	TGCGCCAGCAGCCCAGGACAGGGGATAAACTATGGCTACACCTTC
TRBV5-4	-	-	TRBJ1-1	CASSLGPRQGKAFF	TGTGCCAGCAGCTTGGGACCCCGGCAGGGTAAAGCTTTCTTT
TRBV4-1	-	-	TRBJ2-1	CASSQVGGNEQFF	TGCGCCAGCAGCCAAGTAGGTGGCAATGAGCAGTTCTTC
TRBV5-5	-	-	TRBJ1-4	CASSLAGFTEKLFF	TGTGCCAGCAGCTTGGCAGGCTTCACTGAAAAACTGTTTTTT
TRBV28	-	-	TRBJ1-2	CASSLSYGYTF	TGTGCCAGCAGTTTAAGCTATGGCTACACCTTC
TRBV29-1	TRBD1	-	TRBJ2-1	CSVGPGQGMVDEQFF	TGCAGCGTTGGACCGGGACAGGGTATGGTCGATGAGCAGTTCTTC
TRBV2	-	-	TRBJ2-3	CASSEYGRSSTDTQYF	TGTGCCAGCAGTGAATATGGCCGCTCTAGCACAGATACGCAGTATTTT
TRBV4-3	-	-	TRBJ1-2	CASSQGRGAQGNGYTF	TGCGCCAGCAGCCAGGGGAGGGGGGCGCAGGGCAATGGCTACACCTTC
TRBV18	-	-	TRBJ1-3	CASGGQSIPGNTIYF	TGTGCCAGCGGCGGACAGTCGATACCTGGAAACACCATATATTTT
TRBV19	TRBD2	-	TRBJ2-2	CASSIASGTGELFF	TGTGCCAGTAGTATAGCTAGCGGGACCGGGGAGCTGTTTTTT
TRBV19	-	-	TRBJ1-1	CASSATQRTNTEAFF	TGTGCCAGTAGTGCCACCCAGCGAACGAACACTGAAGCTTTCTTT
TRBV30	TRBD1	-	TRBJ1-3	CAWSPGQSSGNTIYF	TGTGCCTGGAGTCCGGGACAGAGCTCTGGAAACACCATATATTTT